This TCR beta chain emerged from a study of Ad26.COV2.S vaccination and SARS-CoV-2 variants (dated by TCRdb to the early 2020s). A note on the overall study: Vaccine-arm donors came from COV1001, a multicentre, randomized, double-blind, placebo-controlled phase I-IIa trial of Ad26.COV2.S in healthy adults. The specificity and breadth of SARS-CoV-2-reactive T cell receptors after Ad26.COV2.S vaccination were assessed by TCRbeta repertoire sequencing. Ad26.COV2.S was given intramuscularly at 5x10^10 or 1x10^11 viral particles, as a single shot or as two shots 56 days apart. A total of 32 samples were included in the TCR-sequenced set, comprising roughly 19 Ad26.COV2.S vaccine recipients, 5 placebo recipients and 8 SARS-CoV-2 convalescent individuals. Trial participants were randomized into five groups of five: low-dose or high-dose Ad26.COV2.S given once or twice, or placebo on both occasions. Investigators did not know the trial group allocation while performing experiments and assessing outcomes. On the study overall, not on this receptor specifically: Vaccine and placebo recipients had similar non-spike TCR breadth, a finding consistent with the vaccine containing only spike. The study was not powered for comparison of responses between vaccine doses or regimens. Ad26.COV2.S recipients had higher spike-specific TCR breadth than placebo recipients (P = 0.0014). Substantial breadth of spike-specific CD8+ and CD4+ T cell responses was reported after vaccination. The authors noted that the TCR breadth and depth analyses may have underestimated total T cell responses.

Interpreted using the paper, the treatment or condition label stands for: around 19 received Ad26.COV2.S at low or high dose, single or two shots; about 5 received placebo; per-sample allocation not given. For vaccine and placebo recipients, the sequenced repertoires came from samples collected on day 63 after the first injection. Cohort 1b enrolled around 24 adults aged 18-55 years at a single site in Boston, USA, between 29 July and 7 August 2020. As a vaccine, Ad26.COV2.S was a replication-incompetent adenovirus type 26 vector that expressed a prefusion-stabilized SARS-CoV-2 spike protein derived from the original Wuhan strain. The immunoSEQ Assay was the method used to sequence TCRbeta CDR3 regions. After extraction, genomic DNA underwent amplification by bias-controlled multiplex PCR, followed by high-throughput sequencing. The study's processing was this. Collapsing and filtering of sequences were performed to quantify the absolute abundance of each unique TCRbeta CDR3 region. T cell fraction was estimated by normalizing TCRbeta template counts to usable DNA, with usable DNA measured through amplification of reference genes found in all nucleated cells. Repertoire TCRs were annotated as SARS-CoV-2-specific when V gene, CDR3 amino acid sequence and J gene were exactly matched to a known reactive TCR set. The reference SARS-CoV-2 TCR set was obtained from MIRA and was filtered for enrichment in COVID-19-positive ImmuneCODE repertoires, whereby public or cross-reactive TCRs were removed. Based on the MIRA antigens, annotated TCRs were further analysed at the level of specific ORF or position within ORF. Breadth was defined as annotated unique rearrangements over total unique productive rearrangements; depth was the summed frequency of those rearrangements. Two-sided Wilcoxon rank-sum tests were used to compare TCR breadth between groups. In TCRdb, the immuneACCESS table is reduced to in-frame sequences with V and J assigned. These tables do not hold every clone; where another copy was compared, an unresolved V gene accounts for under half, and the others remain unexplained. D and trimming were read from the DNA, whereas the V and J calls and clone size are those reported in that table. The sample table records 250,000 to 300,000 clones; 87% of these occur just once. Roughly 3.5% of the sample is held by the ten biggest clonotypes.

V is pruned by 2 bases and J by 0 bases, leaving 5 bases of the junction without a gene match. Including cysteine and phenylalanine, the CDR3 has 16 amino acids. Of all the DNA, just the CDR3 is kept, 48 bases in frame from base 1. The germline V gene gives CDR1 as LGHNA and CDR2 as YNFKEQ. Concerning this clone itself: It lacks a known antigen. Per-base quality was not reported, and no clone a single base away is much larger than it.

The sequence came from a person between 18 and 65 years old who received the Ad26.COV2.S COVID-19 vaccine or a placebo. The source was peripheral blood, collected in a trial of Ad26.COV2.S vaccine versus placebo. In this chain, TRBV4-2 is recombined with TRBJ2-5, with 8 central nucleotides matching TRBD2. The CDR3 region: CASSQHSGMYQETQYF. In nucleotide form, the sequence is TGTGCCAGCAGCCAACATAGCGGGATGTACCAAGAGACCCAGTACTTC.